This T cell receptor (beta chain) was recorded in a study of CD8+ T cells in alopecia areata. For the study at large: The investigators scored severity in treated patients by the percentage of affected scalp area. Study conclusions and caveats: Mouse data revealed clearer TCR sharing than patient data did, a gap possibly tied to HLA.

This clone was seen a handful of times. Antigen specificity is unknown. The treatment: oral pan-JAK inhibitor, 5-10 mg twice daily. Peripheral blood and lesional scalp punch biopsies came from alopecia areata patients. Losses at the gene ends were 3 bases for V and 5 bases for J; bases not matched to a gene: 3. The CDR3 totals 15 residues. From germline, CDR1 is ENHRY and CDR2 SYGVKD. Extracted RNA was reverse transcribed into cDNA, the sequencing template. Assay used: immunoSEQ multiplex PCR; TCRdb lists only in-frame clones, some missing. The table shows approximately 180,000 clones, with approximately 59% occurring only once.

This sequence joins TRBV10-3 and TRBJ2-7; the match to TRBD2 covers 14 bases. The sequencing used CD4+ T cells sorted from blood, collected at approximately week 56, from a patient treated with tofacitinib. The origin of this receptor is a human donor with alopecia areata. This CDR3 reads CAISELGLAGDEQYF. CDR3 nucleotide sequence: TGTGCCATCAGTGAATTGGGACTAGCGGGAGACGAGCAGTACTTC.